These T cell receptor beta chains were read from a single sample in a study of cytomegalovirus exposure and HLA in healthy donors. Using immunoSEQ multiplex PCR, the repertoire was profiled, and TCRdb retains in-frame clones only, with some absent. The sample comprises more than 95,000 clones, around 10% of which are singletons, and approximately 3% rests with the top ten. What was sequenced was PBMCs. Receptor source: a man aged 30-40 years in good health and CMV-seronegative. Both conserved end residues are part of each CDR3. Each record gives: clone size, J gene, V gene, D gene, CDR3 DNA, CDR3 protein. D genes are given only for firm matches. Clone size is shown for a subset of rows, as once, few, many or a class of expanded clone.

clone size: few
J gene: TRBJ2-7
V gene: TRBV5-8
D gene: NA
CDR3 DNA: TGTGCCAGCAGCTTGGCCGACTCTTACCTCTCCTACGAGCAGTACTTC
CDR3 protein: CASSLADSYLSYEQYF

clone size: NA
J gene: TRBJ2-7
V gene: TRBV4-3
D gene: NA
CDR3 DNA: TGCGCCAGCAGCCAAGATCGTGTCCTCTACTACGAGCAGTACTTC
CDR3 protein: CASSQDRVLYYEQYF

clone size: few
J gene: TRBJ2-7
V gene: TRBV5-5
D gene: NA
CDR3 DNA: TGTGCCAGCAGCCCCGAAGGCAGGGGCCACGAGCAGTACTTC
CDR3 protein: CASSPEGRGHEQYF

clone size: few
J gene: TRBJ1-2
V gene: TRBV6-1
D gene: NA
CDR3 DNA: TGTGCCAGCAGTGAATGGGGACAAGGAACTAACTATGGCTACACCTTC
CDR3 protein: CASSEWGQGTNYGYTF

clone size: few
J gene: TRBJ2-3
V gene: TRBV18
D gene: TRBD2
CDR3 DNA: TGTGCCAGCTCACCACGTCGACTAGCGGGGTCGATTACAGATACGCAGTATTTT
CDR3 protein: CASSPRRLAGSITDTQYF

clone size: few
J gene: TRBJ2-3
V gene: TRBV6-4
D gene: NA
CDR3 DNA: TGTGCCAGCAGTGCGGGGAGCACAGATACGCAGTATTTT
CDR3 protein: CASSAGSTDTQYF

clone size: few
J gene: TRBJ1-4
V gene: TRBV7-9
D gene: TRBD1
CDR3 DNA: TGTGCCAGCAGCTTGTGGGGACAGGATATTGAAAAACTGTTTTTT
CDR3 protein: CASSLWGQDIEKLFF

clone size: few
J gene: TRBJ1-2
V gene: TRBV19
D gene: NA
CDR3 DNA: TGTGCCAGTAGCCACAACCCTAGCCTGCCTTATGGCTACACCTTC
CDR3 protein: CASSHNPSLPYGYTF

clone size: NA
J gene: TRBJ1-4
V gene: TRBV7-2
D gene: TRBD1
CDR3 DNA: TGTGCCAGCAGCCCGGGGACAGCAACTAATGAAAAACTGTTTTTT
CDR3 protein: CASSPGTATNEKLFF

clone size: NA
J gene: TRBJ2-1
V gene: TRBV29-1
D gene: TRBD1
CDR3 DNA: TGCAGCGTCCGCCGACAGGGAGATGAGCAGTTCTTC
CDR3 protein: CSVRRQGDEQFF

clone size: NA
J gene: TRBJ2-5
V gene: TRBV18
D gene: NA
CDR3 DNA: TGTGCCAGCTCACCTTCGGGAGAGACCCAGTACTTC
CDR3 protein: CASSPSGETQYF

clone size: NA
J gene: TRBJ1-2
V gene: TRBV30
D gene: NA
CDR3 DNA: TGTGAATGGAGGCAGGTTGGCTACACCTTC
CDR3 protein: CEWRQVGYTF

clone size: few
J gene: TRBJ1-1
V gene: TRBV28
D gene: TRBD1
CDR3 DNA: TGTGCCACTAAGACAGGGCTGAACACTGAAGCTTTCTTT
CDR3 protein: CATKTGLNTEAFF

clone size: NA
J gene: TRBJ2-1
V gene: TRBV27
D gene: NA
CDR3 DNA: TGTGCCAGCAACCCCTCGGGAACAGAAAATGAGCAGTTCTTC
CDR3 protein: CASNPSGTENEQFF

clone size: few
J gene: TRBJ2-3
V gene: TRBV7-2
D gene: NA
CDR3 DNA: TGTGCCAGCAGCTTAGCAACAAATACGCAGTATTTT
CDR3 protein: CASSLATNTQYF

clone size: NA
J gene: TRBJ2-1
V gene: TRBV4-1
D gene: TRBD2
CDR3 DNA: TGCGCCAGCAGCCGAGAAAGAGCGGGGGGCCCCAATGAGCAGTTCTTC
CDR3 protein: CASSRERAGGPNEQFF